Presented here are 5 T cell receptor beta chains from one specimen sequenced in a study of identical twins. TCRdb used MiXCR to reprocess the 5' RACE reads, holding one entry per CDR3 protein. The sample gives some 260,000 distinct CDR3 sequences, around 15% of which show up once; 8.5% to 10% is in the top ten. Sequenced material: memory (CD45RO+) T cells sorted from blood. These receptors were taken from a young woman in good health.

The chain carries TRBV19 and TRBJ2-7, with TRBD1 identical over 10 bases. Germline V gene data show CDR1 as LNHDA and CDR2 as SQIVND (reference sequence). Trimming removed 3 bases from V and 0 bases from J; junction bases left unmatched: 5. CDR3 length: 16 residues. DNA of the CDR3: TGTGCCAGTAGTATTATAGGGGACAGGGGCTCCTACGAGCAGTACTTC. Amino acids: CASSIIGDRGSYEQYF.

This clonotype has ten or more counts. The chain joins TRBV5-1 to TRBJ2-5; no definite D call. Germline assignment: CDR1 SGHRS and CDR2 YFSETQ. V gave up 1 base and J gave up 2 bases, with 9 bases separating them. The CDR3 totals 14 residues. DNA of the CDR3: TGCGCCAGCAGCTTGTCCCAGATACAAGAGACCCAGTACTTC. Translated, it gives CASSLSQIQETQYF.

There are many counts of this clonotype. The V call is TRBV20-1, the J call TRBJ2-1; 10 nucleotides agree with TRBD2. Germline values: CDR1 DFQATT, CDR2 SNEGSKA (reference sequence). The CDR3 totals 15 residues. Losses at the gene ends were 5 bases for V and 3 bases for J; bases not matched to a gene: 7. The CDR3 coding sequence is TGCAGTGCTCCACTGCTAGCGGGGGTCTACAATGAGCAGTTCTTC. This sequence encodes CSAPLLAGVYNEQFF.

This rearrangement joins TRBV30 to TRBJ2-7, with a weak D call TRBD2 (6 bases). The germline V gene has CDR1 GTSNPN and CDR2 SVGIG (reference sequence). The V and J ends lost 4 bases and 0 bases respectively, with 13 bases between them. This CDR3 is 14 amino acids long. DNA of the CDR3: TGTGCCTGGAAACCGGGACTTACCTCCTACGAGCAGTACTTC. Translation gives CAWKPGLTSYEQYF.

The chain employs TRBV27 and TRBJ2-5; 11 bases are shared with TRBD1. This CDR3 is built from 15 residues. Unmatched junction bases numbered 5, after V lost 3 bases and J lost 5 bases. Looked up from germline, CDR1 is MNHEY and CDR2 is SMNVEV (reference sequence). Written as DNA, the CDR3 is TGTGCCAGCAGTTTGTGGACAGGGGGCATGGAGACCCAGTACTTC. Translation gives CASSLWTGGMETQYF.